This T cell receptor beta chain derives from a study of CD8+ T cells in alopecia areata. Looking at the study overall: Oral tofacitinib (5 to 10 mg twice daily) was administered to treated patients. Study-level results: Clonality exceeded that of normal scalp in lesional scalp, most notably in alopecia totalis/universalis. Normal skin's resident alphabeta T cells are sequenced alongside lesional scalp T cells. Uncertainty remains about how baseline CD8+ expansion links to response, with one nonresponder.

Treatment specified: oral pan-JAK inhibitor, 5-10 mg twice daily. Peripheral blood and lesional scalp punch biopsies came from alopecia areata patients. On this clone itself: Its specificity is unknown.

Germline CDR1 is GTSNPN and CDR2 is SVGIG (reference sequence). V lost 3 bases and J lost 4, with 12 bases in between. CDR3 length equals 14 residues. In each case, RNA was isolated and then reverse transcribed into cDNA as the sequencing template. Clones were read by immunoSEQ multiplex PCR, and TCRdb kept only the in-frame ones, dropping some. Here the sample spans a few thousand clones, roughly 70% being singletons. The clonotype comes from a human donor with alopecia areata. The chain employs TRBV30 and TRBJ2-2; D is ambiguous. The sequences come from skin, collected at week 24, from a patient treated with tofacitinib. This chain's CDR3 is CAWRSIGRTGELFF. CDR3 nucleotides: TGTGCCTGGAGGTCTATAGGGCGCACCGGGGAGCTGTTTTTT.